This T cell receptor beta chain was found in a study of blood T cell repertoires in COVID-19. Study as a whole: PBMCs, B-cell-depleted T cells, or T cells provided the cDNA or gDNA that made up the material.

The CDR3 is made up of 15 amino acids. V was pared by 2 bases and J by 1 base, with 8 bases between. CDR1 and CDR2 from the germline V gene are MNHEY and SVGAGI. The table came from immunoSEQ multiplex PCR; TCRdb's copy has only in-frame clones and leaves some out. This table has about 62,000 clones, 86% appearing once. This TCR derives from an elderly woman with acute or convalescent COVID-19. What was sequenced was peripheral blood. V and J are TRBV6-5 and TRBJ2-2; D possibly corresponds to TRBD1 (5 bases). CDR3 sequence: CASSYGAGNTGELFF. CDR3 sequence (DNA): TGTGCCAGCAGTTACGGGGCAGGGAACACCGGGGAGCTGTTTTTT.